Shown below are 29 T cell receptor beta chains from a single sample sequenced in a study of T-cell memory formation after mild COVID-19. TCRdb redid the calling of the 5' RACE reads with MiXCR, one entry per CDR3 protein. This table has around 250,000 distinct CDR3 sequences, approximately 15% appearing once. Material for sequencing was PBMCs or a T cell subset sorted from them (not recorded which). The receptors originated from a man between 18 and 29 years old who had mild COVID-19 (a few samples of this study predate the infection). Cell type and time point are not known.

The V call is TRBV15, the J call TRBJ1-2, with a possible D match to TRBD1 (5 bases). Trimming pared 6 bases from V and 2 bases from J, leaving 10 bases between. Germline lookup yields CDR1 LNHNV and CDR2 YYDKDF (reference sequence). The CDR3 length is 13 residues. CDR3 residues: CATSPTENYGYTF. The CDR3 DNA reads as TGTGCCACCAGTCCGACAGAAAACTATGGCTACACCTTC.

The sample holds many counts of this clonotype. The J gene is TRBJ2-5, the V gene TRBV3-1; D possibly corresponds to TRBD1 (6 bases). Germline V CDR1 and CDR2: LGHDT, YNNKEL (reference sequence). The germline V and J ends were trimmed by 5 bases and 6 bases, with 13 bases remaining between them. This CDR3 contains 13 residues. The CDR3 nucleotides read TGTGCCAGCAGCTTGGGACATCTGCAGACCCAGTACTTC. Amino acids: CASSLGHLQTQYF.

In DNA, the CDR3 is TGTGCCAGCAGTTCGGCCAGGGGGTCCTATGGCTACACCTTC. Translating gives CASSSARGSYGYTF. The chain carries TRBV12-3 or TRBV12-4 and TRBJ1-2; 7 bases match TRBD1. V shed 4 bases, J shed 4 bases, and the junction held 6 bases outside the gene matches. The CDR3 is 14 residues long.

The chain combines TRBV25-1 with TRBJ2-3; D perhaps matches TRBD2 (5 bases). This CDR3 region has 15 residues. Germline lookup yields CDR1 MGHDK and CDR2 SYGVNS. V shed 5 bases and J shed 0 bases, with 12 bases lying between them. This chain's CDR3 is CASSTRRRSTDTQYF. The CDR3 DNA sequence: TGTGCCAGCAGTACTCGAAGGAGGAGCACAGATACGCAGTATTTT.

This clonotype was picked up a small number of times. This chain connects TRBV9 to TRBJ1-1; unclear D gene. The germline V and J ends were trimmed by 0 bases and 7 bases, with 7 bases remaining between them. The germline V gene encodes CDR1 SGDLS and CDR2 YYNGEE. The CDR3 has 12 residues. The CDR3 region is CASSVGHSEAFF. The CDR3 DNA sequence: TGTGCCAGCAGCGTAGGTCACAGTGAAGCTTTCTTT. Combining the CDR3 with reference TRBV9 and TRBJ1-1 gives the whole variable domain DSGVTQTPKHLITATGQRVTLRCSPRSGDLSVYWYQQSLDQGLQFLIQYYNGEERAKGNILERFSAQQFPDLHSELNLSSLELGDSALYFCASSVGHSEAFFGQGTRLTVV.

This clonotype was counted a few times. The J gene is TRBJ2-2, the V gene TRBV6-6; D remains ambiguous. V shed 2 bases and J shed 6 bases, with 7 bases lying between them. The CDR3 is made up of 13 amino acids. CDR1 and CDR2 (germline): MNHNY, SVGAGI (reference sequence). CDR3 amino acids: CASSYGSAGELFF. The CDR3 DNA is TGTGCCAGCAGTTACGGTAGTGCCGGGGAGCTGTTTTTT.

This clonotype was seen a few times. The genes are TRBV7-9 and TRBJ1-5, with D tentatively TRBD1 (6 bases). Germline V gives CDR1 SEHNR, CDR2 FQNEAQ (reference sequence). The CDR3 spans 14 residues. Trimming removed 5 bases from V and 6 bases from J, with 14 bases in between. The CDR3 loop is CASSPGGGGQPQHF. DNA of the CDR3: TGTGCCAGCAGCCCTGGGGGGGGCGGTCAGCCCCAGCATTTT.

This clonotype was detected a few times. For the CDR3, the DNA is TGCGCCAGTCGGGCGGGGGGCTACAATGAGCAGTTCTTC. Its protein is CASRAGGYNEQFF. The chain has TRBV5-1 and TRBJ2-1; 8 bases agree with TRBD2. Germline CDR1 SGHRS, CDR2 YFSETQ. CDR3 length: 13 residues. V shed 8 bases, J shed 3 bases, and the junction held 4 bases outside the gene matches.

The genes are TRBV5-1 and TRBJ2-1; D may match TRBD1 or TRBD2 (5 bases each). This CDR3 has 15 residues. Trimming stripped 7 bases from V and 7 bases from J, with 21 bases between. Germline V lookup: CDR1 SGHRS, CDR2 YFSETQ. The CDR3, as DNA: TGCGCCAGCCGCCAGCGAGGGACCCCTTGGAATGAGCAGTTCTTC. It yields the protein CASRQRGTPWNEQFF.

The count of this clonotype is one. The junction shows a germline mismatch at one end, possibly a read error. This rearrangement joins TRBV5-1 to TRBJ1-1; possible D gene TRBD1, 6 bases. The CDR3 spans 15 residues. Germline loops: CDR1 SGHRS, CDR2 YFSETQ. CDR3 nucleotides: TGCGCCAGCAGATTGGAAACGGGGGCGCAGACTGAAGCTTTCTTT. As protein: CASRLETGAQTEAFF.

The genes are TRBV3-1 and TRBJ2-1; D is possibly TRBD1 (5 bases). V lost 4 bases, J lost 9 bases, and 19 bases lay in between. The CDR3 runs to 15 residues. The germline gives CDR1 LGHDT, CDR2 YNNKEL (reference sequence). The CDR3 loop reads CASSLGRLGAGEQFF. CDR3 in DNA: TGTGCCAGCAGCCTAGGGCGTTTAGGGGCTGGTGAGCAGTTCTTC.

This clonotype was seen a handful of times. This chain links TRBV5-1 with TRBJ1-1; D is undetermined. V lost 4 bases and J lost 0, with 13 bases in between. Germline V gene sequence: CDR1 SGHRS, CDR2 YFSETQ. This CDR3 contains 15 residues. In nucleotides, the CDR3 is TGCGCCAGCAGCCCAGCATCTAACCTGAACACTGAAGCTTTCTTT. It encodes CASSPASNLNTEAFF.

The chain joins TRBV5-6 to TRBJ2-3; 14 bases line up with TRBD2. Germline V gene lookup returns CDR1 SGHDT and CDR2 YYEEEE. V dropped 0 bases and J dropped 1; count of bases not matched to a gene: 4. The CDR3 loop spans 18 amino acids. The CDR3 bases are TGTGCCAGCAGCTTGGGACTAGCGGGGGGGCGAGGCACAGATACGCAGTATTTT. Translating it yields CASSLGLAGGRGTDTQYF.

This clonotype has only a few counts. V usage is TRBV7-3 and J usage is TRBJ1-1; no firm D call. Trimming removed 0 bases from V and 3 bases from J, with 8 bases in between. Germline values: CDR1 SGHTA, CDR2 FQGTGA. The CDR3 runs to 14 residues. The CDR3 nucleotides read TGTGCCAGCAGCTTAACGGGAGGAGACACTGAAGCTTTCTTT. Translating gives CASSLTGGDTEAFF.

The V call is TRBV5-1, the J call TRBJ1-2, with D maybe TRBD1 (6 bases). This CDR3 has 14 residues. V dropped 4 bases and J dropped 5 bases, with 15 bases sitting between them. The germline V gene has CDR1 SGHRS and CDR2 YFSETQ. The CDR3 loop reads CASSPTGPGYGYTF. CDR3 in DNA: TGCGCCAGCAGCCCCACAGGGCCTGGGTATGGCTACACCTTC.

This clonotype was found a few times. The chain carries TRBV5-1 and TRBJ2-3, with 7 bases fitting TRBD1. The CDR3 sequence is 15 residues long. Germline V lookup: CDR1 SGHRS, CDR2 YFSETQ. V dropped 4 bases and J dropped 4; count of bases not matched to a gene: 9. CDR3 loop: CASSLQGPNADTQYF. The CDR3 nucleotides read TGCGCCAGCAGCCTACAGGGGCCCAACGCAGATACGCAGTATTTT. Full variable domain (remainder filled in from reference TRBV5-1 and TRBJ2-3): KAGVTQTPRYLIKTRGQQVTLSCSPISGHRSVSWYQQTPGQGLQFLFEYFSETQRNKGNFPGRFSGRQFSNSRSEMNVSTLELGDSALYLCASSLQGPNADTQYFGPGTRLTVL.

This rearrangement joins TRBV12-3 or TRBV12-4 to TRBJ2-7; 7 bases are shared with TRBD1. The CDR3 runs to 13 residues. The V segment lost 6 bases and the J segment 7 bases; nucleotides outside the gene matches: 9. The CDR3 DNA reads as TGTGCCAGCAGCAGAGACAGGGCGAGTGAGCAGTACTTC. Protein: CASSRDRASEQYF.

This chain connects TRBV5-1 to TRBJ2-3; 12 bases map to TRBD2. The V and J ends lost 4 bases and 2 bases, in that order; junction bases with no gene match: 8. Per the germline V gene, CDR1 is SGHRS and CDR2 is YFSETQ. CDR3 size: 17 residues. CDR3 nucleotide sequence: TGCGCCAGCAGCGCACCGACTAGCGGGGGACCCACAGATACGCAGTATTTT. Amino acid sequence: CASSAPTSGGPTDTQYF.

The rearrangement links TRBV18 to TRBJ2-7, with a weak D call TRBD1 (6 bases). Trimming removed 3 bases at V and 2 bases at J, with 14 bases between. The V gene's germline CDR1 is KGHSH and CDR2 LQKENI. There are 15 residues in the CDR3. The DNA for the CDR3 is TGTGCCAGCTCACCGGACAGTGCTAATACCTACGAGCAGTACTTC. Translation: CASSPDSANTYEQYF.

This clonotype was counted between two and nine times. The rearrangement links TRBV4-1 to TRBJ2-7; 7 bases align to TRBD1. This CDR3 region has 14 residues. Germline V gene sequence: CDR1 MGHRA, CDR2 YSYEKL. The junction had 5 bases not matched to a gene; V was cut back by 0 bases and J by 6 bases. CDR3 residues: CASSQDPNRGEQYF. Here the CDR3 DNA reads TGCGCCAGCAGCCAAGACCCGAACAGGGGCGAGCAGTACTTC.

This clonotype has ten or more counts. V is TRBV4-1 and J is TRBJ1-5, with TRBD1 as a possible D gene (6 bases). Germline-derived CDR1 and CDR2 are MGHRA and YSYEKL. The CDR3 is 15 amino acids. Trimming took off 4 bases at V and 6 bases at J, with 16 bases between the two ends. This CDR3 reads CASSRELQGRQPQHF. CDR3 nucleotides: TGCGCCAGCAGCCGCGAATTACAGGGCCGTCAGCCCCAGCATTTT.

This clonotype occurred a few times. The chain combines TRBV20-1 with TRBJ2-1; tentatively, D is TRBD1 (6 bases). The CDR3 runs 14 residues. Germline V lookup: CDR1 DFQATT, CDR2 SNEGSKA (reference sequence). Trimming shortened V by 6 bases and J by 5 bases, and 17 bases separated the two germline ends. As DNA, the CDR3 is TGCAGTGCCTACCGGGACATCAGCCACAATGAGCAGTTCTTC. The encoded protein is CSAYRDISHNEQFF.

This clonotype was observed a handful of times. The chain uses TRBV5-1 and TRBJ2-5; 11 nucleotides match TRBD2. Germline V gene sequence: CDR1 SGHRS, CDR2 YFSETQ. The ends lost 2 bases at V and 5 bases at J; junction bases unmatched: 8. The CDR3 is 16 amino acids. The CDR3 spells CASSLTTSGDFETQYF. The DNA for the CDR3 is TGCGCCAGCAGCTTAACGACTAGCGGGGATTTTGAGACCCAGTACTTC.

This clonotype was detected only a few times. The V gene is TRBV12-3 or TRBV12-4, the J gene TRBJ1-5; D is undetermined. This CDR3 region has 13 residues. V was shortened by 6 bases and J by 5 bases, with 11 bases between the two germline ends. Here the CDR3 DNA reads TGTGCCAGCAGCCCTGCGGCCTATCAGCCCCAGCATTTT. Its protein is CASSPAAYQPQHF.

The chain combines TRBV2 with TRBJ2-3, with TRBD1 identical over 9 bases. Germline CDR1 SNHLY, CDR2 FYNNEI. The CDR3 runs 15 residues. With 5 bases clipped from V and 5 bases from J, the junction kept 8 bases outside the gene matches. The DNA for the CDR3 is TGTGCCAGCAGTTCCCCGGACAGGGGAGGAGATACGCAGTATTTT. Its protein is CASSSPDRGGDTQYF.

The chain is built from TRBV6-2 or TRBV6-3 and TRBJ1-1; D gene ambiguous. CDR1 MNHEY and CDR2 SVGEGT come from the germline V gene. The CDR3 runs to 13 residues. V lost 5 bases, J lost 0 bases, and 7 bases lay in between. This CDR3 is CASSDLMNTEAFF. The CDR3 DNA reads as TGTGCCAGCAGTGATCTTATGAACACTGAAGCTTTCTTT.

To note about this clonotype: The conserved phenylalanine or tryptophan normally closing the CDR3 is absent here, so this likely arose from a read error. This chain joins TRBV15 and TRBJ2-1; possible D gene TRBD2, 7 bases. Trimming removed 8 bases at V and 3 bases at J, with 14 bases between. This CDR3 contains 14 residues. Germline loops: CDR1 LNHNV, CDR2 YYDKDF (reference sequence). The CDR3 nucleotides read TGTGCCACCGAAAGCGGGGACAACTACAATGAGCAGTTCCTC. Its translation: CATESGDNYNEQFL.

The V gene is TRBV20-1, the J gene TRBJ2-3; D might be TRBD2 (5 bases). The V end lost 5 bases, the J end lost 4 bases, and 13 bases lay between the germline ends. The CDR3 contains 13 residues. In germline, CDR1 is DFQATT, CDR2 SNEGSKA (reference sequence). The chain's CDR3 is CSAVPQEADTQYF. The CDR3, as DNA: TGCAGTGCTGTCCCTCAGGAGGCAGATACGCAGTATTTT.

The chain recombines TRBV24-1 with TRBJ2-1; 9 positions agree with TRBD1. Germline CDR1 is KGHDR and CDR2 is SFDVKD. This CDR3 contains 16 residues. Trimming at V came to 2 bases and at J to 0 bases, leaving 1 base not matched to a gene. The CDR3 sequence is CATSDSGQGSYNEQFF. The CDR3 coding sequence is TGTGCCACCAGTGATTCGGGACAGGGCTCCTACAATGAGCAGTTCTTC.